Each of the 23 T cell receptor beta chains below was sequenced from the same sample in a study of T cell responses to AZD1222 COVID-19 vaccine. Profiling relied on immunoSEQ multiplex PCR, and the TCRdb table lists in-frame clones only, not all of them. This table holds 150,000 or so clones, approximately 90% found once. The source was peripheral blood, collected on day 0 of AZD1222 vaccination. All receptors come from an adult in good health.

The chain uses TRBV6-6 and TRBJ2-2; a possible D gene is TRBD2 (6 bases). The CDR3 has 18 amino acids. The V end lost 5 bases, the J end lost 6 bases, and 25 bases lay between the germline ends. CDR1 MNHNY and CDR2 SVGAGI come from the germline V gene (reference sequence). The CDR3 DNA is TGTGCCAGCAGTCACGGGAGTCCGGGTGGCGAATGGCCCGGGGAGCTGTTTTTT. Translating gives CASSHGSPGGEWPGELFF.

This chain uses TRBV4-2 with TRBJ2-1; 8 bases agree with TRBD2. There are 18 residues in the CDR3. V shed 0 bases, J shed 7 bases, and the junction held 14 bases outside the gene matches. Germline V gives CDR1 LGHNA, CDR2 YNFKEQ. CDR3 sequence (DNA): TGTGCCAGCAGCCAAGAAAATCGTGCCAGCGGGAGATATAATGAGCAGTTCTTC. Encoded protein: CASSQENRASGRYNEQFF.

This sequence joins TRBV10-3 and TRBJ2-1; TRBD2 agrees at 10 bases. Germline loops: CDR1 ENHRY, CDR2 SYGVKD. After removal of 0 bases from V and 4 bases from J, the junction contained 9 bases not matched to a gene. The CDR3 spans 18 residues. The CDR3 bases are TGTGCCATCAGTGAGTCGGGGCTAGCGGGAGCTACATACAATGAGCAGTTCTTC. This encodes CAISESGLAGATYNEQFF.

The V gene is TRBV2, the J gene TRBJ2-1; D is unresolved. The CDR3 spans 15 residues. Trimming pared 3 bases from V and 3 bases from J, leaving 12 bases between. Germline V gene data show CDR1 as SNHLY and CDR2 as FYNNEI. In DNA, the CDR3 is TGTGCCAGCAGTGAGGTCGAAAGATTCTACAATGAGCAGTTCTTC. It encodes CASSEVERFYNEQFF.

This rearrangement joins TRBV5-6 to TRBJ1-5; D is unresolved. The V gene's germline CDR1 is SGHDT and CDR2 YYEEEE. V was clipped by 5 bases and J by 7 bases, with 19 bases between them. There are 15 residues in the CDR3. CDR3 DNA: TGTGCCAGCAGAATACCCGTCGGGAAGGAGCAGCCCCAGCATTTT. Translating gives CASRIPVGKEQPQHF.

J is TRBJ1-1 and V is TRBV28, with TRBD1 identical over 12 bases. V shed 5 bases and J 5 bases; nucleotides not matched to a gene: 9. The CDR3 extends over 16 amino acids. Per germline, CDR1 MDHEN and CDR2 SYDVKM. The CDR3 is CASSGTGGAWITEAFF. CDR3 coding DNA: TGTGCCAGCAGTGGGACAGGGGGCGCCTGGATTACTGAAGCTTTCTTT. The whole variable domain, remainder taken from reference TRBV28 and TRBJ1-1, is DVKVTQSSRYLVKRTGEKVFLECVQDMDHENMFWYRQDPGLGLRLIYFSYDVKMKEKGDIPEGYSVSREKKERFSLILESASTNQTSMYLCASSGTGGAWITEAFFGQGTRLTVV.

The CDR3 nucleotides read TGTGCCAGCAGGGGGGTCTCCGAGAAAAGGACTAATGAAAAACTGTTTTTT. The encoded protein is CASRGVSEKRTNEKLFF. This rearrangement joins TRBV27 to TRBJ1-4; a weak D match, TRBD1 (5 bases). The CDR3 runs 17 residues. Germline V gives CDR1 MNHEY, CDR2 SMNVEV (reference sequence). Trimming took off 6 bases at V and 2 bases at J, with 19 bases between the two ends.

This clone has just one count. The chain carries TRBV7-2 and TRBJ1-2; the match to TRBD1 covers 7 bases. With V trimmed by 2 bases and J by 2 bases, 8 bases remained unmatched. The CDR3 covers 16 residues. Germline assignment: CDR1 SGHTA and CDR2 FQGNSA. The CDR3: CASSLYPPTGNYGYTF. CDR3 nucleotides: TGTGCCAGCAGCTTATACCCCCCGACAGGGAACTATGGCTACACCTTC.

This sequence joins TRBV19 and TRBJ1-5; D is unclear. Trimming removed 3 bases at V and 11 bases at J, with 17 bases between. Germline CDR1 is LNHDA and CDR2 is SQIVND (reference sequence). The CDR3 loop spans 14 amino acids. The CDR3 spells CASSMQSDTAAQHF. In DNA, the CDR3 is TGTGCCAGTAGTATGCAGTCGGATACTGCAGCCCAGCATTTT.

V gene TRBV12-3 or TRBV12-4 combines with J gene TRBJ1-6; D remains unclear. CDR3 size: 13 residues. V dropped 2 bases and J dropped 10 bases, with 9 bases sitting between them. For the CDR3, the DNA is TGTGCCAGCAGTTTATATACGGAATCACCCCTCCACTTT. Residues: CASSLYTESPLHF.

The J gene is TRBJ2-7, the V gene TRBV20-1; no firm D call. The CDR3 loop spans 10 amino acids. Trimming cost V 0 bases and J 3 bases, with 0 bases left between them. Germline V CDR1 and CDR2: DFQATT, SNEGSKA (reference sequence). As DNA, the CDR3 is TGCAGTGCTAGAGACTACGAGCAGTACTTC. It encodes CSARDYEQYF.

J is TRBJ1-2 and V is TRBV6-5; 8 nucleotides line up with TRBD1. V trimming: 6 bases; J trimming: 3 bases; junction bases outside the gene matches: 9. Germline V gene data show CDR1 as MNHEY and CDR2 as SVGAGI. The CDR3 is 15 residues long. The CDR3, as DNA: TGTGCCAGCAGCGCAGCACAGGGACAGGACTATGGCTACACCTTC. The encoded protein is CASSAAQGQDYGYTF.

The V and J genes are TRBV3-1 (or the pseudogene TRBV3-2) and TRBJ1-1, with a weak D call TRBD1 (6 bases). The CDR3 is 13 residues long. Germline CDR1 LGHDT, CDR2 YNNKEL (reference sequence). Trimming cost V 7 bases and J 6 bases, with 15 bases left between them. CDR3 nucleotide sequence: TGTGCCAGCAACCGCGAGGGGGGCCCTGAAGCTTTCTTT. Protein sequence: CASNREGGPEAFF.

This clone was recorded a few times. The rearrangement links TRBV7-3 to TRBJ1-5; D unresolved. The CDR3 sequence is 16 residues long. Germline lookup yields CDR1 SGHTA and CDR2 FQGTGA. The ends were cut back, 4 bases at V and 0 bases at J, with 13 bases in the middle. For the CDR3, the DNA is TGTGCCAGCAGCTGTCCACCTATTTATAGCAATCAGCCCCAGCATTTT. It translates to CASSCPPIYSNQPQHF.

As for this clone: Other nucleotide sequences from this sample produce the same CDR3. The chain uses TRBV9 and TRBJ2-3; D gene unclear. Trimming stripped 0 bases from V and 0 bases from J, with 2 bases between. CDR3 length equals 13 residues. Germline values: CDR1 SGDLS, CDR2 YYNGEE. The CDR3 region has the DNA TGTGCCAGCAGCGTAGGTAGCACAGATACGCAGTATTTT. This gives the protein CASSVGSTDTQYF.

The chain recombines TRBV7-8 with TRBJ2-5, with TRBD2 matching over 13 bases. This CDR3 comprises 15 residues. V was pared by 4 bases and J by 5 bases, with 4 bases of the junction left unmatched. Germline V gene lookup returns CDR1 SGHVS and CDR2 FQNEAQ. CDR3 amino acids: CASSWTSGSMETQYF. The CDR3 bases are TGTGCCAGCAGCTGGACTAGCGGGAGTATGGAGACCCAGTACTTC.

V and J are TRBV7-2 and TRBJ2-1; 12 nucleotides line up with TRBD2. Germline V CDR1 and CDR2: SGHTA, FQGNSA. The CDR3 covers 19 residues. J was trimmed by 1 base and V by 0 bases; bases with no gene match: 7. CDR3 residues: CASSLAWASGRVSYNEQFF. The CDR3 DNA is TGTGCCAGCAGCTTAGCGTGGGCTAGCGGGAGGGTTTCCTACAATGAGCAGTTCTTC.

The chain links TRBV6-5 to TRBJ2-7; D may match TRBD1 or TRBD2 (5 bases each). With 0 bases removed from V and 3 bases from J, the gap between germline ends came to 9 bases. Germline V gives CDR1 MNHEY, CDR2 SVGAGI. The length of the CDR3 is 14 residues. CDR3 DNA sequence: TGTGCCAGCAGTTACTCTCGGGACGGCTACGAGCAGTACTTC. Amino acid sequence: CASSYSRDGYEQYF.

V gene TRBV7-9 combines with J gene TRBJ2-2; D ambiguous. The germline V gene encodes CDR1 SEHNR and CDR2 FQNEAQ (reference sequence). This CDR3 comprises 13 residues. The V and J ends lost 6 bases and 0 bases respectively, with 5 bases between them. The chain's CDR3 is CASRGPNTGELFF. The CDR3 nucleotides read TGTGCCAGCAGAGGGCCGAACACCGGGGAGCTGTTTTTT.

CDR3 protein: CASFTTGLNYGYTF. For the CDR3, the DNA is TGTGCCAGCTTTACGACAGGGCTAAACTATGGCTACACCTTC. The V gene is TRBV28, the J gene TRBJ1-2, with 7 bases matching TRBD1. Looked up from germline, CDR1 is MDHEN and CDR2 is SYDVKM. CDR3 length: 14 amino acids. J lost 2 bases, V lost 8 bases, and 8 bases had no gene match.

This chain links TRBV7-9 with TRBJ2-1; 14 bases are shared with TRBD2. V lost 5 bases to trimming and J lost 8 bases; unmatched junction nucleotides: 14. The CDR3 totals 18 residues. CDR1 is SEHNR, CDR2 FQNEAQ, per germline (reference sequence). CDR3 protein: CASSDEVGTSGSYHEQFF. The CDR3 DNA reads TGTGCCAGCAGCGACGAAGTAGGGACTAGCGGGAGTTATCATGAGCAGTTCTTC.

The rearrangement uses TRBV28 and TRBJ2-7; D unclear. Trimming stripped 9 bases from V and 2 bases from J, with 11 bases between. The CDR3 runs 12 residues. Germline CDR1 is MDHEN and CDR2 is SYDVKM. CDR3 in DNA: TGTGCCAGTTGTGACACCGCCTACGAGCAGTACTTC. The encoded protein is CASCDTAYEQYF.

V is TRBV24-1 and J is TRBJ1-1, with D perhaps TRBD1 (5 bases). V was trimmed by 0 bases and J by 11 bases, leaving 12 bases between them. CDR3 length: 13 residues. Germline V gives CDR1 KGHDR, CDR2 SFDVKD. This CDR3 is CATSDLTSRGAFF. The CDR3 DNA sequence: TGTGCCACCAGTGATTTGACATCCCGGGGGGCTTTCTTT.